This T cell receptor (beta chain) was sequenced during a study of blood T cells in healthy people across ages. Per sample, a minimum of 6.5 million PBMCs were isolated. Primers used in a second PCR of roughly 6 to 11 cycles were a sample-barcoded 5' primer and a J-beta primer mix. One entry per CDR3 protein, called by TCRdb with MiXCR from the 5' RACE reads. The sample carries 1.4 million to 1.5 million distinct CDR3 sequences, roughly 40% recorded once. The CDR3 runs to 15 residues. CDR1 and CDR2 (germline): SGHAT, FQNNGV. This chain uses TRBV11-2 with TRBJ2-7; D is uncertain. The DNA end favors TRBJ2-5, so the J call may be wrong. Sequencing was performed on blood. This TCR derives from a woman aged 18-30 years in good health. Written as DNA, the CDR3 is TGTGCCAGCAGCTTAGGGATAGGAGTTTTGAAGACCCAGTACTTC. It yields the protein CASSLGIGVLKTQYF.